The TCR beta chain under discussion was sequenced for a study of cytomegalovirus exposure and HLA in healthy donors. The PCR ran on 60 Vbeta and 13 Jbeta primers. The table came from immunoSEQ multiplex PCR; TCRdb's copy has only in-frame clones and leaves some out. The sample totals approximately 43,000 clones. Sampled while nominally healthy, donors likely had unrecorded immune exposures. With respect to this clone: Its matching antigen is unknown.

Study results and caveats: Using the classifier, cytomegalovirus status was reportedly diagnosed with high specificity and sensitivity. 15,000 to 20,000 TCR beta sequences were associated with HLA alleles at 0.05 false discovery rate in a later analysis.

From germline, CDR1 is SGDLS and CDR2 YYNGEE. The CDR3 consists of 16 residues. V was clipped by 0 bases and J by 0 bases, with 11 bases between them. V gene TRBV9 combines with J gene TRBJ2-3; D unclear. Sequencing input: PBMCs. This clonotype was obtained from a woman in her twenties or thirties in good health and CMV-seronegative. CDR3 coding DNA: TGTGCCAGCAGCGTAGGACTTCCCACTAGCACAGATACGCAGTATTTT. Translated, it gives CASSVGLPTSTDTQYF.